This T cell receptor beta chain was found in a study of control samples from healthy donors and cancer patients (dated by TCRdb to 2020 to 2021). Turning to this clone: What this receptor recognizes is not known. Within one base of it there is no much larger clone, and no base qualities were kept.

The germline V gene (reference sequence) specifies SGHNT as CDR1 and YYREEE as CDR2. V ends up 4 bases short and J 3 bases short, with an unmatched junction base count of 4. CDR3 length: 16 amino acids, cysteine to phenylalanine. The entry retains the CDR3 DNA only, 48 bases that are in frame from base 1. Library prep was done by the immunoSEQ multiplex PCR assay. Entries here come from immuneACCESS through TCRdb and include only in-frame sequences with V and J called. Some clones fail to appear in such tables; in the studies checked, an unresolved V gene covers under half of the shortfall, and the cause of the remainder is unknown. The sample profile shows 90,000 to 110,000 clones; approximately 83% of them were found once. The ten largest clonotypes hold less than 15% of the sample.

The chain employs TRBV5-4 and TRBJ2-1; TRBD2 aligns with 13 central bases. This TCR was sampled from a woman between 50 and 59 years old in good health. The source material was blood. The CDR3 protein: CASSTGLAGNYNEQFF. The bases are TGTGCCAGCAGCACGGGACTAGCGGGGAACTACAATGAGCAGTTCTTC.